What follows are 20 T cell receptor beta chains derived from one specimen sequenced in a study of T cells in localized non-small cell lung cancer. TCRdb's copy holds only in-frame clones and misses some; the assay was immunoSEQ multiplex PCR. The table lists around 50,000 clones, approximately 90% of them singletons, with approximately 5.2% in the top ten. This sample comprised peripheral blood, obtained before any cancer treatment. The receptors derive from a woman between 40 and 69 years old with stage I lung adenocarcinoma.

The chain links TRBV18 to TRBJ2-7; TRBD2 matches 7 bases. V gave up 5 bases and J gave up 6 bases; unmatched junction bases: 4. This CDR3 contains 12 residues. Germline CDR1 is KGHSH and CDR2 is LQKENI. CDR3 in amino acids: CASSNPGGEQYF. The CDR3 DNA reads as TGTGCCAGCTCAAATCCGGGGGGCGAGCAGTACTTC.

The sample holds one count of this clone. The chain employs TRBV10-3 and TRBJ1-3; 8 nucleotides agree with TRBD1. The CDR3 is 14 amino acids. The V gene's germline CDR1 is ENHRY and CDR2 SYGVKD. J lost 6 bases, V lost 6 bases, and 7 bases had no gene match. The CDR3 sequence: CAIREDREKNTIYF. DNA of the CDR3: TGTGCCATCAGAGAGGACAGGGAAAAAAACACCATATATTTT.

This clone was recorded once. This chain links TRBV4-3 with TRBJ2-3, with 13 bases identical to TRBD2. The CDR3 length is 16 residues. Germline V gene lookup returns CDR1 LGHNA and CDR2 YSLEER. Losses at the gene ends were 1 base for V and 5 bases for J; bases not matched to a gene: 3. The CDR3 DNA is TGCGCCAGCAGCCAAGGACTAGCGGGGGGTATAGATACGCAGTATTTT. Translated: CASSQGLAGGIDTQYF.

The chain couples TRBV25-1 to TRBJ1-6, with TRBD1 matching over 10 bases. The CDR3 contains 15 residues. From germline, CDR1 is MGHDK and CDR2 SYGVNS. Trimming cost V 3 bases and J 6 bases; bases outside gene matches: 2. The CDR3 region has the DNA TGTGCCAGCAGTGAGGGACAGGGGCGTAATTCACCCCTCCACTTT. This sequence encodes CASSEGQGRNSPLHF.

V usage is TRBV5-1 and J usage is TRBJ1-2; TRBD1 is a possible D gene (6 bases). This CDR3 spans 15 amino acids. Trimming shortened V by 1 base and J by 2 bases, and 12 bases separated the two germline ends. The germline gives CDR1 SGHRS, CDR2 YFSETQ. CDR3 bases: TGCGCCAGCAGCTTGCGCCTACAGGGAAACTATGGCTACACCTTC. This encodes CASSLRLQGNYGYTF.

V is TRBV19 and J is TRBJ2-3; no reliable D call. CDR1 LNHDA and CDR2 SQIVND come from the germline V gene (reference sequence). The V end lost 5 bases, the J end lost 4 bases, and 10 bases lay between the germline ends. CDR3 length: 13 amino acids. CDR3 sequence reads: CASSYTQSDTQYF. The CDR3 nucleotides read TGTGCCAGTAGTTACACCCAATCAGATACGCAGTATTTT.

The J gene is TRBJ1-5, the V gene TRBV4-3, with D possibly TRBD1 on 5 matching bases. Trimming stripped 0 bases from V and 6 bases from J, with 15 bases between. Germline loops: CDR1 LGHNA, CDR2 YSLEER. This CDR3 region has 16 residues. Here the CDR3 DNA reads TGCGCCAGCAGCCAAGATGGGACTCGAAAGGGTCAGCCCCAGCATTTT. This gives the protein CASSQDGTRKGQPQHF.

The genes are TRBV7-2 and TRBJ2-5; D uncertain. V gave up 5 bases and J gave up 0 bases, with 10 bases separating them. The CDR3 loop spans 14 amino acids. The germline V gene has CDR1 SGHTA and CDR2 FQGNSA. The CDR3 here is CASSVQAYQETQYF. DNA for the CDR3: TGTGCCAGCAGCGTGCAGGCTTACCAAGAGACCCAGTACTTC.

V usage is TRBV11-2 and J usage is TRBJ1-2; D is possibly TRBD1 (5 bases). CDR3 length: 16 amino acids. Looked up from germline, CDR1 is SGHAT and CDR2 is FQNNGV. Deletions cut 1 base from V and 1 base from J, with 13 bases between. CDR3 DNA: TGTGCCAGCAGCTTAGGCCTCGGGGCATATAACTATGGCTACACCTTC. Translating it yields CASSLGLGAYNYGYTF.

The CDR3 DNA is TGTGCCAGCAGCTTACTAGACGGAGAGCAGTACTTC. As protein: CASSLLDGEQYF. The chain employs TRBV7-9 and TRBJ2-7; no definite D call. This CDR3 has 12 amino acids. V lost 2 bases to trimming and J lost 7 bases, with 9 bases between them. Germline CDR1 and CDR2: SEHNR and FQNEAQ (reference sequence).

The rearrangement links TRBV6-6 to TRBJ2-2; D gene uncertain. V lost 0 bases and J lost 7, with 12 bases in between. Germline-derived CDR1 and CDR2 are MNHNY and SVGAGI (reference sequence). This CDR3 is built from 15 residues. The CDR3 loop is CASSYSISNHGELFF. For the CDR3, the DNA is TGTGCCAGCAGTTACTCGATAAGCAATCACGGGGAGCTGTTTTTT.

The V call is TRBV12-5, the J call TRBJ1-5; unclear D gene. There are 14 residues in the CDR3. Trimming stripped 2 bases from V and 14 bases from J, with 19 bases between. Germline V gene sequence: CDR1 LGHNT, CDR2 FRNRAP. The CDR3 DNA reads as TGTGCTAGTGGTTTGTCGAACTTGCGGACGTCCAAGCATTTT. This codes for CASGLSNLRTSKHF. The full variable domain, completed using reference TRBV12-5 and TRBJ1-5, is DARVTQTPRHKVTEMGQEVTMRCQPILGHNTVFWYRQTMMQGLELLAYFRNRAPLDDSGMPKDRFSAEMPDATLATLKIQPSEPRDSAVYFCASGLSNLRTSKHFGDGTRLSIL.

The table lists this clone with a count of one. The V and J genes are TRBV29-1 and TRBJ1-1, with 11 bases that match TRBD1. V gave up 7 bases and J gave up 1 base; unmatched junction bases: 5. This CDR3 has 14 residues. Per germline, CDR1 SQVTM and CDR2 ANQGSEA. The DNA for the CDR3 is TGCAGCGCTGGACAGGGGGCTCCGAACACTGAAGCTTTCTTT. Protein product: CSAGQGAPNTEAFF.

This clone turned up a few times. V usage is TRBV30 and J usage is TRBJ1-4, with 9 nucleotides matching TRBD1. CDR1 is GTSNPN, CDR2 SVGIG, per germline (reference sequence). J lost 6 bases, V lost 2 bases, and 4 bases had no gene match. The CDR3 consists of 14 residues. As DNA, the CDR3 is TGTGCCTGGAGTACCGGACAGGGGTATGAAAAACTGTTTTTT. Residues: CAWSTGQGYEKLFF.

This rearrangement joins TRBV7-8 to TRBJ2-5; the D is unclear. The CDR3 loop spans 13 amino acids. Trimming shortened V by 3 bases and J by 4 bases, and 9 bases separated the two germline ends. Germline loops: CDR1 SGHVS, CDR2 FQNEAQ. The CDR3 loop reads CASSFEERETQYF. CDR3 sequence (DNA): TGTGCCAGCAGCTTTGAGGAAAGAGAGACCCAGTACTTC.

This chain connects TRBV6-6 to TRBJ1-6, with TRBD1 matching 9 bases. J was trimmed by 10 bases and V by 7 bases; bases with no gene match: 14. The germline V gene encodes CDR1 MNHNY and CDR2 SVGAGI (reference sequence). This CDR3 is 16 amino acids long. The CDR3 nucleotides read TGTGCCAGCACCCAACCGGGACAGGGATTTGTGTCACCCCTCCACTTT. It yields the protein CASTQPGQGFVSPLHF.

The V gene is TRBV11-2, the J gene TRBJ2-3; TRBD1 is a possible D gene (5 bases). The germline V and J ends were trimmed by 3 bases and 0 bases, with 13 bases remaining between them. The CDR3 extends over 16 amino acids. The V gene's germline CDR1 is SGHAT and CDR2 FQNNGV. CDR3 coding DNA: TGTGCCAGCAGCTTGGATGGGGCGTATAGCACAGATACGCAGTATTTT. It translates to CASSLDGAYSTDTQYF.

The V gene is TRBV7-2, the J gene TRBJ2-5; D is possibly TRBD1 (6 bases). The germline CDR1 and CDR2 sequences are SGHTA and FQGNSA. The CDR3 consists of 14 residues. V was trimmed by 2 bases and J by 5 bases, leaving 12 bases between them. The CDR3 here is CASSLNRVRETQYF. The DNA for the CDR3 is TGTGCCAGCAGCTTAAACAGGGTTCGGGAGACCCAGTACTTC.

V gene TRBV5-4 combines with J gene TRBJ2-3; TRBD2 agrees at 12 bases. The germline V gene has CDR1 SGHNT and CDR2 YYREEE (reference sequence). With 0 bases clipped from V and 1 base from J, the junction kept 0 bases outside the gene matches. CDR3 size: 16 residues. The DNA for the CDR3 is TGTGCCAGCAGCTTGGGACTAGCGGGGGGCACAGATACGCAGTATTTT. The encoded protein is CASSLGLAGGTDTQYF.

This rearrangement joins TRBV5-4 to TRBJ2-1; the match to TRBD2 covers 12 bases. The V gene's germline CDR1 is SGHNT and CDR2 YYREEE (reference sequence). This CDR3 has 16 residues. With V trimmed by 5 bases and J by 4 bases, 7 bases remained unmatched. The CDR3 loop reads CASSPRLAGAYNEQFF. CDR3 nucleotides: TGTGCCAGCAGTCCTAGACTAGCGGGGGCATACAATGAGCAGTTCTTC.